Below, 9 T cell receptor beta chains from the same sample are listed, as sequenced in a study of blood T cells in healthy people across ages (dated by TCRdb to between 2015 and 2017). Receptor libraries were prepared by 5' RACE. The sequencing machine was an Illumina HiSeq 2500. A second PCR of roughly 6 to 12 cycles was performed with a sample-barcoded 5' primer and a J-beta primer mix. Starting from the raw public reads, TCRdb applied fastp trimming at Q25, assembled clones with MiXCR and retained in-frame beta chains. Rows are combined by CDR3 protein, so each entry shows the most common genes and DNA. Counted in this sample were about 1.6 million distinct CDR3 sequences; 34% of them appeared once. In total, the top ten clones hold 11% of the sample. Sequenced material: blood. All receptors come from a woman between 25 and 40 years old in good health.

This clonotype was counted only a few times. The chain is built from TRBV20-1 and TRBJ1-2; D call uncertain. The CDR3 extends over 12 amino acids. The V gene lost 1 base and the J gene lost 4 bases, with 7 bases spanning the gap. Germline V gives CDR1 DFQATT, CDR2 SNEGSKA (reference sequence). The CDR3 reads CSARAQAYGYTF. The CDR3 DNA sequence: TGCAGTGCTAGAGCGCAGGCCTATGGCTACACCTTC.

Only a few counts were recorded for this clonotype. This rearrangement joins TRBV10-3 to TRBJ1-1; 9 nucleotides line up with TRBD1. CDR3 size: 15 residues. J lost 3 bases, V lost 4 bases, and 6 bases had no gene match. The germline V gene encodes CDR1 ENHRY and CDR2 SYGVKD. The CDR3 reads CAISAPGQGDTEAFF. The CDR3, as DNA: TGTGCCATCAGTGCACCGGGACAGGGTGACACTGAAGCTTTCTTT.

The V gene is TRBV5-1, the J gene TRBJ2-5; D possibly uses TRBD1 or TRBD2 (5 bases each). V was cut by 0 bases and J by 6 bases, with 21 bases left in between. This CDR3 spans 17 amino acids. CDR1 and CDR2 from the germline V gene are SGHRS and YFSETQ. The DNA for the CDR3 is TGCGCCAGCAGCTTGGGGGGGACGGCAAGAAGTATGCAGACCCAGTACTTC. Protein: CASSLGGTARSMQTQYF.

This chain links TRBV29-1 with TRBJ1-2; no clear D gene. The V end was cut by 4 bases, the J end by 7 bases, with 10 bases between. This CDR3 spans 11 amino acids. Germline loops: CDR1 SQVTM, CDR2 ANQGSEA. In DNA, the CDR3 is TGCAGCGTTGGATCGGGGTCTGGCTACACCTTC. This sequence encodes CSVGSGSGYTF.

The chain joins TRBV27 to TRBJ2-1; 9 bases are a match to TRBD2. The CDR3 extends over 16 amino acids. The V gene's germline CDR1 is MNHEY and CDR2 SMNVEV (reference sequence). The V gene end was trimmed by 2 bases and the J gene end by 1 base; junction bases not matched to a gene: 3. The chain's CDR3 is CASSLAGGTSYNEQFF. The CDR3, as DNA: TGTGCCAGCAGTTTAGCGGGGGGGACTTCCTACAATGAGCAGTTCTTC.

This sequence joins TRBV27 and TRBJ2-7; 8 bases fit TRBD1. The better agreement between TRBJ2-5 and the DNA end casts doubt on the J call. This CDR3 spans 16 amino acids. Germline V lookup: CDR1 MNHEY, CDR2 SMNVEV (reference sequence). The CDR3 coding sequence is TGTGCCAGCAGTCCCGGGACAGGCCTTCCCTTGAGGACCCAGTACTTC. Residues: CASSPGTGLPLRTQYF.

The chain couples TRBV6-2 or TRBV6-3 to TRBJ2-3; 9 bases are shared with TRBD1. After removal of 5 bases from V and 1 base from J, the junction contained 10 bases not matched to a gene. The CDR3 length is 17 residues. Germline loops: CDR1 MNHEY, CDR2 SVGEGT. CDR3 amino acids: CASSTTHRDRGTDTQYF. The CDR3 bases are TGTGCCAGCAGTACGACCCACCGGGACAGGGGCACAGATACGCAGTATTTT.

The J gene is TRBJ2-7, the V gene TRBV7-2, with D perhaps matching TRBD1 or TRBD2 (5 bases each). The V end lost 2 bases, the J end lost 2 bases, and 13 bases lay between the germline ends. There are 15 residues in the CDR3. Germline loops: CDR1 SGHTA, CDR2 FQGNSA. CDR3 in amino acids: CASSLSLRGAYEQYF. CDR3 in DNA: TGTGCCAGCAGCTTATCTCTTAGGGGAGCCTACGAGCAGTACTTC. The complete variable domain, with remaining parts taken from reference TRBV7-2 and TRBJ2-7, reads GAGVSQSPSNKVTEKGKDVELRCDPISGHTALYWYRQSLGQGLEFLIYFQGNSAPDKSGLPSDRFSAERTGGSVSTLTIQRTQQEDSAVYLCASSLSLRGAYEQYFGPGTRLTVT.

The chain recombines TRBV12-3 or TRBV12-4 with TRBJ2-7; 7 nucleotides agree with TRBD1. V lost 3 bases, J lost 5 bases, and 10 bases stayed unmatched. This CDR3 region has 15 residues. CDR3 nucleotide sequence: TGTGCCAGCAGTTTTTCAGGGGGTCCCCTCCACGAGCAGTACTTC. It specifies CASSFSGGPLHEQYF.